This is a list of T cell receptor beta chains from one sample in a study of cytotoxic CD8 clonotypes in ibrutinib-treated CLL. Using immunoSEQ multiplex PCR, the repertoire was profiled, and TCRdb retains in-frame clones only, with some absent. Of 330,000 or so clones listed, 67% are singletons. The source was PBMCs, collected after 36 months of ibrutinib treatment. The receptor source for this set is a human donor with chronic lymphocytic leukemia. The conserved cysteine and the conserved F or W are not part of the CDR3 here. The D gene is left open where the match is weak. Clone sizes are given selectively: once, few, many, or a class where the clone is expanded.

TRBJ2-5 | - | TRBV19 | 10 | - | ASSPQRETQY
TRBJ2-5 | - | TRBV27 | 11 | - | ASSYGQSETQY
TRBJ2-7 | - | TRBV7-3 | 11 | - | ASSPGLVGEQY
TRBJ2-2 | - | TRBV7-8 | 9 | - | ASVDAGELF
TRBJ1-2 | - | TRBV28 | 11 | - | ASSLNRVLGYT
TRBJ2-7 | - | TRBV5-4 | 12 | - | ASSWGDSPYEQY
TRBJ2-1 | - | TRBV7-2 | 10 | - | ASSLGGLEQF
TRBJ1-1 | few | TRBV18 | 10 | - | ASSPRATEAF
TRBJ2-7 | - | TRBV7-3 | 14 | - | ASSLGKHTGFYEQY
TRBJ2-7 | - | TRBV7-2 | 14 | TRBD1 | ASSLALDRGNDEQY
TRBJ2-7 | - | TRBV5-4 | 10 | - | ASSLTGFEQY
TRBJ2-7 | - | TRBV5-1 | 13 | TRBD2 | ASSSQGGGFYEQY
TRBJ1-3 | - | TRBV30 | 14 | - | ACLVWVFWMRNTIY
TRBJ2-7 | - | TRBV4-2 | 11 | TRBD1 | ASSQQAQGAQY
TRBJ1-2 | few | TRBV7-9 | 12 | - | ASSPTGSGYGYT
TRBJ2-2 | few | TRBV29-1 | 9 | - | SVLYTGELF